These 14 T cell receptor beta chains originate from one sample sequenced in a study of shared clonotypes between healthy human individuals. Measured with immunoSEQ multiplex PCR; TCRdb has only the in-frame clones, and not every one. The repertoire holds 950,000 to 1,100,000 clones, around three quarters seen once, with roughly 0.57% in the top ten. The sample consisted of memory CD4+ T cells from PBMCs. The subset here: CD45RA-negative fraction. These receptors were taken from a man aged 18 to 35 in good health. Some clones in this sample may be carry-over from other donors' samples.

V is TRBV18 and J is TRBJ1-2; D ambiguous. Germline CDR1 KGHSH, CDR2 LQKENI. V lost 5 bases and J 3 bases, leaving 10 bases between the germline ends. The CDR3 spans 13 residues. The CDR3 is CASSSGRDYGYTF. CDR3 DNA: TGTGCCAGCTCAAGCGGGAGAGACTATGGCTACACCTTC.

J is TRBJ1-3 and V is TRBV19, with D maybe TRBD1 (5 bases). Per the germline V gene, CDR1 is LNHDA and CDR2 is SQIVND (reference sequence). This CDR3 has 16 amino acids. V dropped 5 bases and J dropped 0 bases, with 14 bases sitting between them. The CDR3, as DNA: TGTGCCAGTAGTTTCGCCGGGACCTACTCTGGAAACACCATATATTTT. It translates to CASSFAGTYSGNTIYF.

The gene calls are TRBV6-1 and TRBJ2-1; TRBD2 is a possible D gene (6 bases). V lost 0 bases, J lost 4 bases, and 13 bases lay in between. This CDR3 comprises 16 residues. CDR1 and CDR2 (germline): MNHNS, SASEGT. The CDR3 loop reads CASSEARRGRYNEQFF. CDR3 in DNA: TGTGCCAGCAGTGAAGCGCGTCGGGGGAGATACAATGAGCAGTTCTTC.

This clone is a singleton in its sample. This chain connects TRBV2 to TRBJ1-1; D not certain. CDR3 length: 14 residues. Between the trimmed V and J ends, which lost 8 bases and 1 base, there was a span of 14 bases. The germline gives CDR1 SNHLY, CDR2 FYNNEI. The CDR3 nucleotides are TGTGCCAGCGTGAGTTTTGGTGGGAACACTGAAGCTTTCTTT. This sequence encodes CASVSFGGNTEAFF.

This clone has a handful of counts. The V call is TRBV5-1, the J call TRBJ1-2, with D possibly TRBD1 on 5 matching bases. V lost 4 bases to trimming and J lost 4 bases, with 11 bases between them. The CDR3 contains 13 residues. Germline V gene sequence: CDR1 SGHRS, CDR2 YFSETQ. CDR3 DNA: TGCGCCAGCAGCACCTCGACAGTCTATGGCTACACCTTC. Translation gives CASSTSTVYGYTF.

A few counts support this clone. This chain joins TRBV6-1 and TRBJ2-7; D is possibly TRBD1 (5 bases). V dropped 2 bases and J dropped 2 bases, with 10 bases sitting between them. The germline V gene encodes CDR1 MNHNS and CDR2 SASEGT. The CDR3 spans 14 residues. CDR3 sequence reads: CASSEQGITYEQYF. CDR3 in DNA: TGTGCCAGCAGTGAACAGGGTATAACCTACGAGCAGTACTTC.

The chain joins TRBV7-2 to TRBJ1-2; unclear D gene. The CDR3 consists of 13 residues. The germline V gene encodes CDR1 SGHTA and CDR2 FQGNSA. V shed 5 bases and J shed 9 bases, with 16 bases lying between them. CDR3 region: CASSADRRESYTF. CDR3 DNA: TGTGCCAGCAGCGCAGATAGGAGGGAAAGCTACACCTTC. Full variable domain (rest looked up from reference TRBV7-2 and TRBJ1-2): GAGVSQSPSNKVTEKGKDVELRCDPISGHTALYWYRQSLGQGLEFLIYFQGNSAPDKSGLPSDRFSAERTGGSVSTLTIQRTQQEDSAVYLCASSADRRESYTFGSGTRLTVV.

J is TRBJ1-2 and V is TRBV28; D unclear. Germline V gene data show CDR1 as MDHEN and CDR2 as SYDVKM. The V end lost 5 bases, the J end lost 4 bases, and 8 bases lay between the germline ends. The CDR3 is made up of 12 amino acids. The CDR3 sequence: CASSQVVYGYTF. The CDR3 coding sequence is TGTGCCAGCAGTCAGGTGGTCTATGGCTACACCTTC.

This chain links TRBV11-2 with TRBJ2-7; 7 nucleotides match TRBD1. CDR1 and CDR2 (germline): SGHAT, FQNNGV. V shed 6 bases and J 6 bases; nucleotides not matched to a gene: 11. This CDR3 is 14 amino acids long. CDR3 DNA: TGTGCCAGCAGGGGCAGACAGGGATGGTTCGAGCAGTACTTC. Protein product: CASRGRQGWFEQYF.

This clone was recorded once. V gene TRBV30 combines with J gene TRBJ2-1; D gene ambiguous. There are 15 residues in the CDR3. From germline, CDR1 is GTSNPN and CDR2 SVGIG (reference sequence). Deletions cut 2 bases from V and 2 bases from J, with 13 bases between. The CDR3 sequence is CAWSKSIRAYNEQFF. In DNA, the CDR3 is TGTGCCTGGAGTAAATCAATCCGAGCCTACAATGAGCAGTTCTTC.

The gene calls are TRBV7-9 and TRBJ2-5; D might be TRBD1 or TRBD2, each matching 5 bases. The DNA end lines up better with TRBJ2-7; the J call may be wrong. CDR3 length: 14 amino acids. Germline assignment: CDR1 SEHNR and CDR2 FQNEAQ (reference sequence). The DNA of the CDR3 is TGTGCCAGCAGCCCCCCCCCGAGGGGCTACGAGCAGTACTTC. Its protein is CASSPPPRGYEQYF.

This chain connects TRBV5-1 to TRBJ1-1; no clear D gene. Germline CDR1 and CDR2: SGHRS and YFSETQ. V was shortened by 4 bases and J by 3 bases, with 10 bases between the two germline ends. The CDR3 runs to 13 residues. This CDR3 reads CASSSSGDTEAFF. The CDR3, as DNA: TGCGCCAGCAGCAGTTCAGGAGACACTGAAGCTTTCTTT.

This clone was counted between two and nine times. This chain joins TRBV5-1 and TRBJ2-1; 12 bases line up with TRBD2. This CDR3 spans 14 amino acids. V gave up 4 bases and J gave up 9 bases; unmatched junction bases: 5. CDR1 is SGHRS, CDR2 YFSETQ, per germline. CDR3 in DNA: TGCGCCAGCAGCCTGACTAGCGGGAGCGGTGAGCAGTTCTTC. It yields the protein CASSLTSGSGEQFF.

This clone was detected only a few times. V and J are TRBV7-9 and TRBJ2-3; TRBD2 agrees at 11 bases. The ends lost 0 bases at V and 2 bases at J; junction bases unmatched: 4. Germline CDR1 SEHNR, CDR2 FQNEAQ (reference sequence). The CDR3 extends over 17 amino acids. The CDR3 protein is CASSLATSGAHTDTQYF. CDR3 sequence (DNA): TGTGCCAGCAGCTTAGCGACTAGCGGGGCCCACACAGATACGCAGTATTTT.